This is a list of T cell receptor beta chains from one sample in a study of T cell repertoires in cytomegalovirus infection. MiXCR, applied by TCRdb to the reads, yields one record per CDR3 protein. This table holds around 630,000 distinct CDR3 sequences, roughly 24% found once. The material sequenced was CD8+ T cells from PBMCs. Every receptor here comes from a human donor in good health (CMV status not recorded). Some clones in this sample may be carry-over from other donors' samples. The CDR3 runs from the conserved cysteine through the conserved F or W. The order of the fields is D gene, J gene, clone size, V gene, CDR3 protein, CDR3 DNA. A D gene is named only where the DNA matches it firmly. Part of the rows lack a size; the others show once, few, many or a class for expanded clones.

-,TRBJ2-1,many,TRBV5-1,CASSSPGGNEQFF,TGCGCCAGCAGTTCGCCCGGTGGGAATGAGCAGTTCTTC
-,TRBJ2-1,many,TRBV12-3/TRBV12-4,CASSRFNEQFF,TGTGCCAGCAGTCGCTTTAATGAGCAGTTCTTC
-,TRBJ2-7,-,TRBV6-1,CASSKWEAKTLYEQYF,TGTGCCAGCAGTAAATGGGAGGCCAAGACCTTATACGAGCAGTACTTC
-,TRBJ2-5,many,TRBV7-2,CASSLNKLETQYF,TGTGCCAGCAGCTTAAACAAACTAGAGACCCAGTACTTC
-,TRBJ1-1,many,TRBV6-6,CASSYSLRPKNTEAFF,TGTGCCAGCAGTTACTCGCTGAGACCGAAGAACACTGAAGCTTTCTTT
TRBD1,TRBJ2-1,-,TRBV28,CASSFDRGNHNEQFF,TGTGCCAGCAGTTTCGACAGGGGCAACCACAATGAGCAGTTCTTC
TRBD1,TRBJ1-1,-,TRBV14,CASSRDRGRPVAEAFF,TGTGCCAGCAGTCGGGACAGGGGTCGCCCTGTCGCTGAAGCTTTCTTT
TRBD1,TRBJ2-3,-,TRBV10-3,CAISRTGTDTQYF,TGTGCCATCAGCAGGACAGGGACAGATACGCAGTATTTT
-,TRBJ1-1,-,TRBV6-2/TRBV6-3,CASQRGVRTEAFF,TGTGCCAGCCAGCGGGGGGTTCGCACTGAAGCTTTCTTT
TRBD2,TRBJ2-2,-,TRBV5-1,CASSWTGGGLNTGELFF,TGCGCCAGCAGCTGGACTGGCGGGGGTCTGAACACCGGGGAGCTGTTTTTT
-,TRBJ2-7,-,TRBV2,CASSEGGNYEQYF,TGTGCCAGCAGCGAAGGGGGGAACTACGAGCAGTACTTC
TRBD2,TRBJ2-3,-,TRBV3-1,CASSPTGVLAGGPKDTQYF,TGTGCCAGCAGCCCGACCGGGGTTCTAGCGGGGGGGCCCAAAGATACGCAGTATTTT
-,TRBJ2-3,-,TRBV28,CASTFTSGDVTADTQYF,TGTGCCAGCACCTTTACGAGTGGAGACGTAACGGCAGATACGCAGTATTTT
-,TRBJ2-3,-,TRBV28,CASRQRGTDTQYF,TGTGCCAGCCGACAGAGAGGCACAGATACGCAGTATTTT
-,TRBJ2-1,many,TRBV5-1,CASSSGGSPYNEQFF,TGCGCCAGCAGCTCGGGTGGGAGCCCATACAATGAGCAGTTCTTC
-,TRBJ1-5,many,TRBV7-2,CASSLQGAVLSNQPQHF,TGTGCCAGCAGCTTGCAGGGTGCGGTATTGAGCAATCAGCCCCAGCATTTT
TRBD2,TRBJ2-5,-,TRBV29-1,CSVLGLAGGMETQYF,TGCAGCGTTTTGGGACTAGCGGGGGGGATGGAGACCCAGTACTTC
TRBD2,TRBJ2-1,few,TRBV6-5,CASSRRGSGGWYEQFF,TGTGCCAGCAGTCGGCGTGGTAGCGGGGGCTGGTATGAGCAGTTCTTC
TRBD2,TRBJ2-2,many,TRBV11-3,CASSLRGDEELFF,TGTGCCAGCAGCTTACGGGGGGACGAGGAGCTGTTTTTT
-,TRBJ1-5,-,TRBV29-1,CSVLSDRYSNQPQHF,TGCAGCGTTCTAAGTGACAGATATAGCAATCAGCCCCAGCATTTT
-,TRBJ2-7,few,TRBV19,CASSMGRGISYEQYF,TGTGCCAGTAGTATGGGTAGGGGTATAAGCTACGAGCAGTACTTC
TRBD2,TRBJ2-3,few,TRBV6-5,CASSYSGTSGADTQYF,TGTGCCAGCAGTTACTCGGGGACTAGCGGGGCAGATACGCAGTATTTT
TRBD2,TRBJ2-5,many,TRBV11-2,CASSLIAGGRETQYF,TGTGCCAGCAGCTTGATAGCGGGGGGGCGGGAGACCCAGTACTTC
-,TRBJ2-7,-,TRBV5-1,CASSLEGAYEQYF,TGCGCCAGCAGCTTGGAGGGGGCCTACGAGCAGTACTTC
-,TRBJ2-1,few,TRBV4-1,CASSEERPGYNEQFF,TGCGCCAGCAGCGAAGAAAGGCCAGGCTACAATGAGCAGTTCTTC
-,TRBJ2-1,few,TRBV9,CASSVGGLPGDEQFF,TGTGCCAGCAGCGTAGGTGGCTTGCCCGGGGATGAGCAGTTCTTC
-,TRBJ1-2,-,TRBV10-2,CASSESGGTFYGYTF,TGCGCCAGCAGTGAGTCAGGGGGGACCTTCTATGGCTACACCTTC
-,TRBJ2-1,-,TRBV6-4,CASSDIGNEQFF,TGTGCCAGCAGTGACATAGGAAATGAGCAGTTCTTC
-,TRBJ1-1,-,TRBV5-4,CASSGKMNTEAFF,TGTGCCAGCAGCGGGAAAATGAACACTGAAGCTTTCTTT
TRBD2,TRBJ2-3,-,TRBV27,CASLTSGGLPDTQYF,TGTGCCAGCCTGACTAGCGGGGGGCTACCCGATACGCAGTATTTT
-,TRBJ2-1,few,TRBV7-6,CASSLAQASEQFF,TGTGCCAGCAGCTTAGCGCAAGCAAGTGAGCAGTTCTTC
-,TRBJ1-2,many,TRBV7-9,CASSLTESYGYTF,TGTGCCAGCAGCCTGACAGAATCGTATGGCTACACCTTC
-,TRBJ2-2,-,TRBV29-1,CSVLGEFIKIDVYAGELFF,TGCAGCGTTCTTGGGGAATTTATCAAGATAGATGTTTACGCCGGGGAGCTGTTTTTT
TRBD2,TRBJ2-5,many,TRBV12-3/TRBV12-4,CASSYSGEETQYF,TGTGCCAGCAGCTACAGCGGGGAAGAGACCCAGTACTTC
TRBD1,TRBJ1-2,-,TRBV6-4,CASSDDPGGAYYGYTF,TGTGCCAGCAGTGACGACCCAGGGGGCGCCTACTATGGCTACACCTTC
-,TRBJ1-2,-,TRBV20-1,CSARGGGVGYTF,TGCAGTGCTAGGGGGGGTGGGGTCGGCTACACCTTC
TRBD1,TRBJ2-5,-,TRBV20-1,CSAFEDGTGEETQYF,TGCAGTGCTTTCGAAGACGGGACAGGGGAAGAGACCCAGTACTTC
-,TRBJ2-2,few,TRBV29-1,CSVESGHSNTGELFF,TGCAGCGTTGAGTCGGGACACTCGAACACCGGGGAGCTGTTTTTT
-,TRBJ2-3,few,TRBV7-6,CASRTEGSTDTQYF,TGTGCCAGCAGGACGGAGGGTAGCACAGATACGCAGTATTTT
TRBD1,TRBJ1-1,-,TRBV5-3,CASSPGTGKMNTEAFF,TGTGCCAGCAGCCCCGGGACAGGCAAAATGAACACTGAAGCTTTCTTT
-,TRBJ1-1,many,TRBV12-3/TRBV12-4,CASSLVRNTEAFF,TGTGCCAGCAGCTTAGTGAGGAACACTGAAGCTTTCTTT
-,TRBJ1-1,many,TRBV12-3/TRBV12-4,CASSLGASTEAFF,TGTGCCAGCAGCCTAGGGGCGAGCACTGAAGCTTTCTTT
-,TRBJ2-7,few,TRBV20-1,CSARDRARATYEQYF,TGCAGTGCTAGAGATAGGGCCAGGGCCACCTACGAGCAGTACTTC
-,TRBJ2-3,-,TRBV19,CASSSRQTLHTQYF,TGTGCCAGTAGTTCGAGACAGACCCTACATACGCAGTATTTT
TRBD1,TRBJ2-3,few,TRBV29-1,CSVEDEADRAPDTQYF,TGCAGCGTTGAAGATGAGGCGGACAGGGCCCCAGATACGCAGTATTTT
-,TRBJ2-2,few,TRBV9,CASSVTGSGTGELFF,TGTGCCAGCAGCGTGACAGGTTCGGGAACCGGGGAGCTGTTTTTT
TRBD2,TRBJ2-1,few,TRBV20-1,CSARDSKLGGGGPDEQFF,TGCAGTGCTAGAGATTCGAAGTTGGGCGGGGGGGGCCCGGATGAGCAGTTCTTC
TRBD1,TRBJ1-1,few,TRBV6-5,CASSYGTGDEAFF,TGTGCCAGCAGTTACGGGACAGGGGATGAAGCTTTCTTT
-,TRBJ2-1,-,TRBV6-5,CASSPDPPSYNEQFF,TGTGCCAGCAGCCCCGATCCTCCCTCCTACAATGAGCAGTTCTTC
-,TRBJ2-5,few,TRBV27,CASSLGGRKTQYF,TGTGCCAGCAGTTTAGGAGGGAGGAAGACCCAGTACTTC
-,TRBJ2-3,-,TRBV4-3,CASSQARTASTDTQYF,TGCGCCAGCAGCCAAGCCCGGACAGCTAGCACAGATACGCAGTATTTT
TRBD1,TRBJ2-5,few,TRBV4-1,CASSIRTGEKETQYF,TGCGCCAGCAGCATACGGACAGGGGAAAAAGAGACCCAGTACTTC
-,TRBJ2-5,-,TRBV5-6,CVSSFGRVKKETQYF,TGTGTCAGCAGCTTCGGCAGGGTGAAAAAAGAGACCCAGTACTTC
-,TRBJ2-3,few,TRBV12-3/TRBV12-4,CASSLTFTDTQYF,TGTGCCAGCAGTTTGACGTTCACAGATACGCAGTATTTT
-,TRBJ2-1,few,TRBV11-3,CASSSRERGAPYNEQFF,TGTGCCAGCAGCTCTAGAGAACGGGGGGCCCCGTACAATGAGCAGTTCTTC
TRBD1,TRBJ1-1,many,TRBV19,CASSPGQGDTEAFF,TGTGCCAGTAGTCCGGGACAGGGAGACACTGAAGCTTTCTTT
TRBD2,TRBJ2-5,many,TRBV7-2,CASSPTTSRQETQYF,TGTGCCAGCAGCCCAACGACTAGCCGCCAAGAGACCCAGTACTTC
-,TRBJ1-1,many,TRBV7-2,CASSLDPGATEAFF,TGTGCCAGCAGCTTAGATCCGGGTGCCACTGAAGCTTTCTTT
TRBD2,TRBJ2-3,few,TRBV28,CASSLLADFTDTQYF,TGTGCCAGCAGCCTTCTAGCGGACTTCACAGATACGCAGTATTTT